This T cell receptor beta chain was obtained from a study of blood T cell repertoires in COVID-19. Overall study: The United States, Italy and Spain provided the acute and convalescent COVID-19 samples. From T cells, B-cell-depleted T cells, or PBMCs came the material, which was cDNA or gDNA.

V lost 5 bases and J lost 0, with 17 bases in between. Germline V CDR1 and CDR2: SGHAT, FQNNGV. The CDR3 loop spans 16 amino acids. Per the original methods: Quantification of nucleated cells was approximated via reference gene primer amplification. The assay was immunoSEQ multiplex PCR, and TCRdb's table has in-frame clones only and misses some. V and J calls and clone size are as listed in that table; D and trimming were resolved from the DNA. The sample lists fewer than 80,000 clones, about three quarters occurring once. The sample holds a few counts of this clone. The receptor was derived from a human donor in a cohort sampled during active COVID-19. The rearrangement links TRBV11-2 to TRBJ2-7, with D possibly being TRBD2 (6 bases). The sample comprised peripheral blood. The DNA for the CDR3 is TGTGCCAGCAGCGAACCCGGTGGGACTTCCTCCTACGAGCAGTACTTC. It translates to CASSEPGGTSSYEQYF.